Listed below are T cell receptor beta chains from one sample, sequenced in a study of cytomegalovirus exposure and HLA in healthy donors. Assay: immunoSEQ multiplex PCR; the TCRdb copy retains only in-frame clones and omits some. This sample carries under 200,000 clones, roughly two thirds of them seen once, and the ten largest clones take less than 5%. The sample comprised PBMCs. These receptors came from a young woman in good health and CMV-seropositive. CDR3s leave out the opening cysteine and the closing phenylalanine or tryptophan. Fields, in order: V gene, J gene, CDR3 protein.

v_gene: TRBV5-1
j_gene: TRBJ1-1
CDR3aa: ASSSSHRTGWGTEAF

v_gene: TRBV7-9
j_gene: TRBJ2-2
CDR3aa: ASSSGGQGNTGELF

v_gene: TRBV14
j_gene: TRBJ2-7
CDR3aa: ASSQAVAGFYEQY

v_gene: TRBV7-9
j_gene: TRBJ2-7
CDR3aa: ASSLKGLPSHEQY

v_gene: TRBV29-1
j_gene: TRBJ1-1
CDR3aa: SVGGFTEAF

v_gene: TRBV5-1
j_gene: TRBJ1-1
CDR3aa: ASSLGGPTGSTEAF

v_gene: TRBV6-4
j_gene: TRBJ2-3
CDR3aa: ASSDRPGATADTQY

v_gene: TRBV5-5
j_gene: TRBJ1-5
CDR3aa: ASSQRPGQGNQPQH

v_gene: TRBV4-1
j_gene: TRBJ2-7
CDR3aa: ASSQPGEAGASEQY

v_gene: TRBV7-3
j_gene: TRBJ1-3
CDR3aa: ASSLEGSGNTIY

v_gene: TRBV5-6
j_gene: TRBJ1-5
CDR3aa: ASSGEQGQPQH

v_gene: TRBV19
j_gene: TRBJ1-1
CDR3aa: ASSGLRTAMNTEAF

v_gene: TRBV5-1
j_gene: TRBJ1-1
CDR3aa: ASRTGTGGNTEAF

v_gene: TRBV7-9
j_gene: TRBJ1-1
CDR3aa: SSSSDRDTEAF

v_gene: TRBV2
j_gene: TRBJ1-1
CDR3aa: ASRIQEVAF

v_gene: TRBV27
j_gene: TRBJ2-7
CDR3aa: ASSLVGLASSYEQY

v_gene: TRBV5-8
j_gene: TRBJ2-2
CDR3aa: ASSLEAENTGELF

v_gene: TRBV13
j_gene: TRBJ2-6
CDR3aa: ASSLGQGGLTGANVLT

v_gene: TRBV5-1
j_gene: TRBJ1-1
CDR3aa: ASSLDRVTEAF

v_gene: TRBV19
j_gene: TRBJ2-1
CDR3aa: ASSSTPGLAGSNEQF

v_gene: TRBV7-2
j_gene: TRBJ2-3
CDR3aa: ASRRTGLSTDTQY

v_gene: TRBV27
j_gene: TRBJ2-1
CDR3aa: ASSLSSGSSYNEQF

v_gene: TRBV28
j_gene: TRBJ2-3
CDR3aa: ASSLPPAGGSTDTQY

v_gene: TRBV7-8
j_gene: TRBJ2-1
CDR3aa: ASSERGLAGDYNEQF

v_gene: TRBV5-4
j_gene: TRBJ2-7
CDR3aa: ASSSGLEREQY

v_gene: TRBV9
j_gene: TRBJ2-7
CDR3aa: ASSVGLATVSYEQY

v_gene: TRBV9
j_gene: TRBJ2-1
CDR3aa: ASSVGGGSSNEQF

v_gene: TRBV9
j_gene: TRBJ2-1
CDR3aa: ASSADRFRDEQF

v_gene: TRBV6-1
j_gene: TRBJ1-6
CDR3aa: ASSEDRGASPLH

v_gene: TRBV4-3
j_gene: TRBJ2-2
CDR3aa: ASSQGTVVLRAGELF

v_gene: TRBV6-1
j_gene: TRBJ2-3
CDR3aa: ASSEAWRGGTDTQY

v_gene: TRBV12-2
j_gene: TRBJ2-1
CDR3aa: ASRLKELAGGNEQF

v_gene: TRBV5-6
j_gene: TRBJ1-5
CDR3aa: ASSTWTDYSNQPQH

v_gene: TRBV29-1
j_gene: TRBJ1-1
CDR3aa: SVQPRESPPEAF

v_gene: TRBV11-2
j_gene: TRBJ1-1
CDR3aa: ASSFGTGGVRGTEAF

v_gene: TRBV7-8
j_gene: TRBJ1-6
CDR3aa: ASSIDRAYNSPLH

v_gene: TRBV9
j_gene: TRBJ2-1
CDR3aa: ASSGSTEQF

v_gene: TRBV9
j_gene: TRBJ1-1
CDR3aa: ASSPGPGTGETEAF

v_gene: TRBV5-1
j_gene: TRBJ1-1
CDR3aa: ASSSLDIGDRVNTEAF

v_gene: TRBV6-1
j_gene: TRBJ2-7
CDR3aa: ASSERGLSGQY

v_gene: TRBV29-1
j_gene: TRBJ1-2
CDR3aa: SVTGEFGYGYT

v_gene: TRBV27
j_gene: TRBJ2-7
CDR3aa: ASSLGHEQY

v_gene: TRBV6-1
j_gene: TRBJ1-5
CDR3aa: ASSEIFRRSQPQH

v_gene: TRBV19
j_gene: TRBJ1-2
CDR3aa: ANSIPSGQGGYT

v_gene: TRBV2
j_gene: TRBJ2-4
CDR3aa: ASSELVTVNIQY

v_gene: TRBV7-2
j_gene: TRBJ2-1
CDR3aa: ASSRGDRGDEQF

v_gene: TRBV29-1
j_gene: TRBJ1-3
CDR3aa: SVVVRGKDTIY

v_gene: TRBV5-4
j_gene: TRBJ1-1
CDR3aa: ASSLDAGDTEAF

v_gene: TRBV5-1
j_gene: TRBJ1-2
CDR3aa: ASSLVAADYGYT

v_gene: TRBV7-6
j_gene: TRBJ2-1
CDR3aa: ASSPSGSSYNEQF

v_gene: TRBV19
j_gene: TRBJ1-5
CDR3aa: ASSIGTGVVNQPQH

v_gene: TRBV18
j_gene: TRBJ2-6
CDR3aa: ASSPPTGDNVLT

v_gene: TRBV7-9
j_gene: TRBJ1-2
CDR3aa: ASSTAAGQGLGYT